This TCR beta chain appears in the sequencing data of a study of cytomegalovirus exposure and HLA in healthy donors. TCRdb's copy holds only in-frame clones and misses some; the assay was immunoSEQ multiplex PCR. The data contain 90,000 or so clones, roughly 96% of them singletons. The V and J ends lost 7 bases and 4 bases respectively, with 8 bases between them. The CDR3 length is 11 residues. Germline V gene sequence: CDR1 DFQATT, CDR2 SNEGSKA (reference sequence). For this clone: Antigen: not known.

Overall study findings and caveats: The study recorded over 150 TCR beta chains that were cytomegalovirus-associated. Accounts indicate the classifier identified cytomegalovirus status with strong specificity and sensitivity. Most TCR sequences were seen very rarely across donors, but some public TCRs occurred in many.

Sequenced input: PBMCs. The sequence was collected from a young man in good health and CMV-seronegative. The chain joins TRBV20-1 to TRBJ2-4; TRBD2 might be the D (6 bases). CDR3 loop: CSVGGKNIQYF. Here the CDR3 DNA reads TGCAGTGTGGGGGGAAAAAACATTCAGTACTTC.